These T cell receptor beta chains were read from a single sample in a study of identical twins. TCRdb re-called the 5' RACE reads through MiXCR, storing one row per CDR3 protein. The sample consists of around 510,000 distinct CDR3 sequences, 13% to 15% of them appearing once. The same specimen was also included in a second study, on yellow fever vaccine responses in identical twins.

Sequenced sample: CD4+ T cells sorted from blood. Receptors originate from a woman aged 18-29 years in good health. Each CDR3 is given with its conserved first and last residue. The order of the fields is clone size, J gene, D gene, V gene, CDR3 protein, CDR3 DNA. The D gene is left open where the match is weak. A row's size may be missing; if present it is once, few, many or a size class.

clone size: few
J gene: TRBJ2-5
D gene: NA
V gene: TRBV5-1
CDR3 protein: CASSLGQQPQETQYF
CDR3 DNA: TGCGCCAGCAGCTTGGGACAGCAACCCCAAGAGACCCAGTACTTC

clone size: NA
J gene: TRBJ1-1
D gene: TRBD1
V gene: TRBV27
CDR3 protein: CASSLFPTGAENTEAFF
CDR3 DNA: TGTGCCAGCAGTTTATTCCCGACAGGGGCCGAGAACACTGAAGCTTTCTTT

clone size: NA
J gene: TRBJ2-1
D gene: NA
V gene: TRBV30
CDR3 protein: CAWRDRRGEYNEQFF
CDR3 DNA: TGTGCCTGGAGGGATCGGCGGGGCGAGTACAATGAGCAGTTCTTC

clone size: NA
J gene: TRBJ2-3
D gene: NA
V gene: TRBV20-1
CDR3 protein: CSAPPGPDTQYF
CDR3 DNA: TGCAGTGCCCCGCCGGGGCCCGATACGCAGTATTTT

clone size: NA
J gene: TRBJ2-5
D gene: NA
V gene: TRBV7-9
CDR3 protein: CASSLVSGSETQYF
CDR3 DNA: TGTGCCAGCAGCTTAGTTTCCGGGTCGGAGACCCAGTACTTC

clone size: NA
J gene: TRBJ1-1
D gene: NA
V gene: TRBV6-1
CDR3 protein: CASSDGGLIPEAFF
CDR3 DNA: TGTGCCAGCAGTGACGGGGGGCTGATCCCTGAAGCTTTCTTT

clone size: NA
J gene: TRBJ2-7
D gene: NA
V gene: TRBV5-1
CDR3 protein: CASSSLASYSSYEQYF
CDR3 DNA: TGCGCCAGCAGCTCCCTAGCGTCTTACAGCTCCTACGAGCAGTACTTC

clone size: NA
J gene: TRBJ2-5
D gene: TRBD1
V gene: TRBV24-1
CDR3 protein: CATSDLRRGQGEETQYF
CDR3 DNA: TGTGCCACCAGTGACCTCAGGCGGGGACAGGGGGAAGAGACCCAGTACTTC

clone size: NA
J gene: TRBJ2-7
D gene: NA
V gene: TRBV6-6
CDR3 protein: CASSAVFPYEQYF
CDR3 DNA: TGTGCCAGCAGCGCGGTGTTCCCCTACGAGCAGTACTTC

clone size: NA
J gene: TRBJ1-6
D gene: NA
V gene: TRBV6-1
CDR3 protein: CASRRKGESPPHF
CDR3 DNA: TGTGCCAGCAGACGTAAAGGAGAGTCACCCCCCCACTTT

clone size: NA
J gene: TRBJ2-5
D gene: NA
V gene: TRBV6-1
CDR3 protein: CASQRGALQQTQYF
CDR3 DNA: TGTGCCAGCCAAAGGGGGGCGCTTCAACAGACCCAGTACTTC

clone size: many
J gene: TRBJ2-1
D gene: TRBD1
V gene: TRBV28
CDR3 protein: CASSLHFYDFRVAGQGTSNEQFF
CDR3 DNA: TGTGCCAGCAGTTTACATTTTTATGATTTTCGGGTGGCGGGACAGGGTACCTCCAATGAGCAGTTCTTC

clone size: NA
J gene: TRBJ2-2
D gene: TRBD2
V gene: TRBV29-1
CDR3 protein: CSVEGSAGGNTGELFF
CDR3 DNA: TGCAGCGTTGAGGGTTCGGCGGGGGGGAACACCGGGGAGCTGTTTTTT

clone size: NA
J gene: TRBJ2-1
D gene: TRBD2
V gene: TRBV6-2/TRBV6-3
CDR3 protein: CASSYQRGLAGRAGVNEQFF
CDR3 DNA: TGTGCCAGCAGTTACCAAAGAGGACTAGCGGGGAGGGCCGGAGTGAATGAGCAGTTCTTC

clone size: NA
J gene: TRBJ2-7
D gene: NA
V gene: TRBV29-1
CDR3 protein: CSVQTREYEQYF
CDR3 DNA: TGCAGCGTACAAACGAGGGAGTACGAGCAGTACTTC

clone size: NA
J gene: TRBJ2-7
D gene: NA
V gene: TRBV20-1
CDR3 protein: CSASGPSLLYEQYF
CDR3 DNA: TGCAGTGCTAGTGGCCCTAGCTTGTTGTACGAGCAGTACTTC

clone size: few
J gene: TRBJ2-7
D gene: NA
V gene: TRBV7-9
CDR3 protein: CASSLGPLVLSGYEQYF
CDR3 DNA: TGTGCCAGCAGCTTAGGGCCCCTTGTGTTGTCCGGATACGAGCAGTACTTC

clone size: few
J gene: TRBJ2-1
D gene: TRBD1
V gene: TRBV29-1
CDR3 protein: CSVLRDSNNEQFF
CDR3 DNA: TGCAGCGTCCTCCGGGACAGTAACAATGAGCAGTTCTTC

clone size: NA
J gene: TRBJ2-3
D gene: NA
V gene: TRBV7-2
CDR3 protein: CASSLISPSTQYF
CDR3 DNA: TGTGCCAGCAGCTTAATCAGTCCAAGTACGCAGTATTTT

clone size: many
J gene: TRBJ2-1
D gene: TRBD2
V gene: TRBV12-3/TRBV12-4
CDR3 protein: CASSLEGTSFNEQFF
CDR3 DNA: TGTGCCAGCAGTTTAGAGGGGACTAGCTTCAATGAGCAGTTCTTC

clone size: few
J gene: TRBJ1-5
D gene: NA
V gene: TRBV15
CDR3 protein: CATSSRQHSNQPQHF
CDR3 DNA: TGTGCCACCAGCAGTAGACAGCATAGCAATCAGCCCCAGCATTTT

clone size: NA
J gene: TRBJ1-2
D gene: NA
V gene: TRBV19
CDR3 protein: CASKGRDDFLNYGYTF
CDR3 DNA: TGTGCCAGTAAGGGCAGGGACGACTTTCTTAACTATGGCTACACCTTC

clone size: few
J gene: TRBJ2-5
D gene: NA
V gene: TRBV12-3/TRBV12-4
CDR3 protein: CASSPDKAGQETQYF
CDR3 DNA: TGTGCCAGCAGCCCGGACAAGGCGGGCCAAGAGACCCAGTACTTC

clone size: NA
J gene: TRBJ1-2
D gene: NA
V gene: TRBV28
CDR3 protein: CASRTTGIYGYTF
CDR3 DNA: TGTGCCAGCAGGACTACAGGGATCTATGGCTACACCTTC

clone size: few
J gene: TRBJ2-1
D gene: NA
V gene: TRBV3-1
CDR3 protein: CASSQDTREQFF
CDR3 DNA: TGTGCCAGCAGCCAAGATACGAGAGAGCAGTTCTTC

clone size: few
J gene: TRBJ2-5
D gene: NA
V gene: TRBV20-1
CDR3 protein: CSVQRGAETQYF
CDR3 DNA: TGCAGTGTCCAGAGGGGGGCGGAGACCCAGTACTTC

clone size: NA
J gene: TRBJ2-7
D gene: NA
V gene: TRBV10-3
CDR3 protein: CAISSSGTTYEQYF
CDR3 DNA: TGTGCCATCAGTTCCTCCGGGACGACTTACGAGCAGTACTTC